This T cell receptor (beta chain) was identified in a study of blood T cell repertoires in COVID-19. The protocol was immunoSEQ multiplex PCR, while the TCRdb copy is restricted to in-frame clones and leaves out a portion. The sample carries about 210,000 clones, approximately 84% recorded once. Germline V CDR1 and CDR2: LGHDT, YNNKEL (reference sequence). This CDR3 is 13 amino acids long. On this clone: One end of the junction does not line up with germline, which may come from a read error.

The sequence was collected from a woman aged 45-65 years with active or convalescent COVID-19. This chain connects TRBV3-1 (or the pseudogene TRBV3-2) to TRBJ1-4, with TRBD1 identical over 8 bases. Sequencing was done on a sample of peripheral blood. Here the CDR3 reads CASSLNQGQGIVF. The CDR3 bases are TGTGCCAGCAGTCTTAATCAAGGACAGGGTATAGTTTTT.